This is a list of T cell receptor beta chains from one sample in a study of graft-versus-host responses after intestinal transplantation. This table comes from immunoSEQ multiplex PCR, and its TCRdb copy is limited to in-frame clones, with some not included. In the table there are roughly 110,000 clones, around 94% of which are singletons. Their cognate antigens are unknown. This specimen consisted of unstimulated CD8+ T cells sorted from spleen or lymph node cells, obtained before transplant. Receptors were obtained from a human donor who was the organ donor for an intestinal transplant. Both conserved end residues are part of each CDR3. Each record gives: V gene, J gene, D gene, CDR3 length, clone size, CDR3 DNA, CDR3 protein. A D gene is named only where the DNA matches it firmly. Size tells how often a clone was seen (once, few, many) or the class of an expanded clone, and some rows leave it out.

v_gene: TRBV6-1; j_gene: TRBJ1-1; d_gene: -; len: 15; abundance: -; CDR3nt: TGTGCCAGCCCCCCAAATCCAACAGAGAACACTGAAGCTTTCTTT; CDR3aa: CASPPNPTENTEAFF
v_gene: TRBV27; j_gene: TRBJ2-7; d_gene: -; len: 13; abundance: -; CDR3nt: TGTGCCAGCAGTTACGGTGCCGGTTACGAGCAGTACTTC; CDR3aa: CASSYGAGYEQYF
v_gene: TRBV19; j_gene: TRBJ1-4; d_gene: -; len: 14; abundance: -; CDR3nt: TGTGCCAGTAAGGTTTGGGGACGGAATGAAAAACTGTTTTTT; CDR3aa: CASKVWGRNEKLFF
v_gene: TRBV6-6; j_gene: TRBJ1-2; d_gene: -; len: 16; abundance: few; CDR3nt: TGTGCCAGCACCGGAAAAGACAGGAGGGATAACTATGGCTACACCTTC; CDR3aa: CASTGKDRRDNYGYTF
v_gene: TRBV13; j_gene: TRBJ2-7; d_gene: -; len: 17; abundance: -; CDR3nt: TGTGCCAGCAGCTTTCGTCAGGGTTCGGTTTGGCTCTACGAGCAGTACTTC; CDR3aa: CASSFRQGSVWLYEQYF
v_gene: TRBV2; j_gene: TRBJ2-1; d_gene: -; len: 14; abundance: -; CDR3nt: TGTGCCAGCACTGGGAGTCCAGACTACAATGAGCAGTTCTTC; CDR3aa: CASTGSPDYNEQFF
v_gene: TRBV5-6; j_gene: TRBJ2-7; d_gene: -; len: 14; abundance: once; CDR3nt: TGTGCCAGCAGCCCGGTCGGAGGGGCGCGGGAGCAGTACTTC; CDR3aa: CASSPVGGAREQYF
v_gene: TRBV19; j_gene: TRBJ2-1; d_gene: -; len: 11; abundance: -; CDR3nt: TGTGCCAGTAGTCCGCACAATGAGCAGTTCTTC; CDR3aa: CASSPHNEQFF
v_gene: TRBV7-8; j_gene: TRBJ2-1; d_gene: TRBD2; len: 16; abundance: -; CDR3nt: TGTGCCAGCAGCTCCAAAGGGCTAGCGGGAAGCAATGAGCAGTTCTTC; CDR3aa: CASSSKGLAGSNEQFF
v_gene: TRBV4-1; j_gene: TRBJ1-2; d_gene: TRBD1; len: 14; abundance: -; CDR3nt: TGCGCCAGCAGCCATGTACAGGGGGAATATGGCTACACCTTC; CDR3aa: CASSHVQGEYGYTF
v_gene: TRBV9; j_gene: TRBJ2-7; d_gene: -; len: 14; abundance: -; CDR3nt: TGTGCCAGCAGCGTAGGCGGACAGACCTACGAGCAGTACTTC; CDR3aa: CASSVGGQTYEQYF
v_gene: TRBV7-6; j_gene: TRBJ2-2; d_gene: -; len: 13; abundance: -; CDR3nt: TGTGCCAGCAGCATCGCCCCCACCGGGGAGCTGTTTTTT; CDR3aa: CASSIAPTGELFF
v_gene: TRBV9; j_gene: TRBJ2-2; d_gene: TRBD2; len: 15; abundance: -; CDR3nt: TGTGCCAGCGGAGGTGAGCGGGAAAGCACCGGGGAGCTGTTTTTT; CDR3aa: CASGGERESTGELFF
v_gene: TRBV4-3; j_gene: TRBJ1-1; d_gene: -; len: 15; abundance: -; CDR3nt: TGCGCCAGCAGCCACCCGCGAGGATTGAACACTGAAGCTTTCTTT; CDR3aa: CASSHPRGLNTEAFF
v_gene: TRBV14; j_gene: TRBJ1-3; d_gene: -; len: 13; abundance: -; CDR3nt: TGTGCCAGCAGCCAACTAATTGGAAACACCATATATTTT; CDR3aa: CASSQLIGNTIYF
v_gene: TRBV5-6; j_gene: TRBJ1-1; d_gene: -; len: 13; abundance: -; CDR3nt: TGTGCCAGCAGCTTGGGGGGGAACACTGAAGCTTTCTTT; CDR3aa: CASSLGGNTEAFF
v_gene: TRBV14; j_gene: TRBJ2-6; d_gene: -; len: 15; abundance: -; CDR3nt: TGTGCCAGCAGCCAGAGATACCCTGGGGCCAACGTCCTGACTTTC; CDR3aa: CASSQRYPGANVLTF
v_gene: TRBV7-2; j_gene: TRBJ1-1; d_gene: -; len: 13; abundance: -; CDR3nt: TGTGCCAGCAGCCCCACCGGTGGAACTGAAGCTTTCTTT; CDR3aa: CASSPTGGTEAFF
v_gene: TRBV19; j_gene: TRBJ2-1; d_gene: TRBD1; len: 16; abundance: -; CDR3nt: TGTGCCAGTAGTGAACCCAGGGGGCGCTTTTACAATGAGCAGTTCTTC; CDR3aa: CASSEPRGRFYNEQFF
v_gene: TRBV15; j_gene: TRBJ1-2; d_gene: -; len: 16; abundance: -; CDR3nt: TGTGCCACCAGCAGAGATCTCGGCTACAGCTACTATGGCTACACCTTC; CDR3aa: CATSRDLGYSYYGYTF
v_gene: TRBV10-2; j_gene: TRBJ1-1; d_gene: -; len: 15; abundance: -; CDR3nt: TGCGCCAGCAGTACCACAGGGTCGTGGAACACTGAAGCTTTCTTT; CDR3aa: CASSTTGSWNTEAFF
v_gene: TRBV27; j_gene: TRBJ2-1; d_gene: TRBD2; len: 15; abundance: -; CDR3nt: TGTGCCAGCAGTTTAGCTAGCGGGAGGGTGGGTGAGCAGTTCTTC; CDR3aa: CASSLASGRVGEQFF
v_gene: TRBV6-5; j_gene: TRBJ2-2; d_gene: -; len: 11; abundance: -; CDR3nt: TGTGCCAGCCTGGGGGCCGGGGAGCTGTTTTTT; CDR3aa: CASLGAGELFF
v_gene: TRBV2; j_gene: TRBJ1-1; d_gene: TRBD1; len: 15; abundance: -; CDR3nt: TGTGCCAGCAGTGAATTCACAGGGGCGAACACTGAAGCTTTCTTT; CDR3aa: CASSEFTGANTEAFF
v_gene: TRBV19; j_gene: TRBJ2-1; d_gene: TRBD2; len: 15; abundance: -; CDR3nt: TGTGCCAGTAGTATGGGACTAGCGGGACTCAATGAGCAGTTCTTC; CDR3aa: CASSMGLAGLNEQFF
v_gene: TRBV7-2; j_gene: TRBJ2-1; d_gene: TRBD2; len: 15; abundance: -; CDR3nt: TGTGCCAGCAGCCTAACTAGCGGGATGAGCCATGAGCAGTTCTTC; CDR3aa: CASSLTSGMSHEQFF
v_gene: TRBV29-1; j_gene: TRBJ2-7; d_gene: TRBD1; len: 14; abundance: -; CDR3nt: TGCAGCGTTGAAACAGGGGGAGTTCCCTACGAGCAGTACTTC; CDR3aa: CSVETGGVPYEQYF
v_gene: TRBV4-1; j_gene: TRBJ2-2; d_gene: -; len: 15; abundance: -; CDR3nt: TGCGCCAGCAGCCGAGTGGGTTTTATTACCGGGGAGCTGTTTTTT; CDR3aa: CASSRVGFITGELFF
v_gene: TRBV4-3; j_gene: TRBJ2-1; d_gene: -; len: 15; abundance: -; CDR3nt: TGCGCCAGCAGCCAAGATCCCGGGCGTTACAATGAGCAGTTCTTC; CDR3aa: CASSQDPGRYNEQFF
v_gene: TRBV13; j_gene: TRBJ2-2; d_gene: TRBD2; len: 19; abundance: -; CDR3nt: TGTGCCAGCAGTTCCATACGCTTGACTAGCGGGAGGGGCACCGGGGAGCTGTTTTTT; CDR3aa: CASSSIRLTSGRGTGELFF
v_gene: TRBV28; j_gene: TRBJ2-7; d_gene: TRBD2; len: 15; abundance: -; CDR3nt: TGTGCCAGCCGACTTCCGACTAGCGGGAGCTACGAGCAGTACTTC; CDR3aa: CASRLPTSGSYEQYF
v_gene: TRBV7-9; j_gene: TRBJ2-3; d_gene: -; len: 16; abundance: few; CDR3nt: TGTGCCAGCAGCGTACCCGGGACAAGGGGGTCCGATACGCAGTATTTT; CDR3aa: CASSVPGTRGSDTQYF
v_gene: TRBV5-1; j_gene: TRBJ2-1; d_gene: -; len: 13; abundance: -; CDR3nt: TGCGCCAGCAGCGCGGGAAGCTACAATGAGCAGTTCTTC; CDR3aa: CASSAGSYNEQFF
v_gene: TRBV2; j_gene: TRBJ2-7; d_gene: TRBD2; len: 13; abundance: -; CDR3nt: TGTGCCAGCAGAGGACTAGCGGCCTACGAGCAGTACTTC; CDR3aa: CASRGLAAYEQYF
v_gene: TRBV30; j_gene: TRBJ2-7; d_gene: TRBD1; len: 14; abundance: -; CDR3nt: TGTGCCTGGCAAACTACAGGGGTCCCCTACGAGCAGTACTTC; CDR3aa: CAWQTTGVPYEQYF
v_gene: TRBV6-5; j_gene: TRBJ2-2; d_gene: -; len: 14; abundance: -; CDR3nt: TGTGCCAGCTCGAAAACCTGGGGCACCGGGGAGCTGTTTTTT; CDR3aa: CASSKTWGTGELFF